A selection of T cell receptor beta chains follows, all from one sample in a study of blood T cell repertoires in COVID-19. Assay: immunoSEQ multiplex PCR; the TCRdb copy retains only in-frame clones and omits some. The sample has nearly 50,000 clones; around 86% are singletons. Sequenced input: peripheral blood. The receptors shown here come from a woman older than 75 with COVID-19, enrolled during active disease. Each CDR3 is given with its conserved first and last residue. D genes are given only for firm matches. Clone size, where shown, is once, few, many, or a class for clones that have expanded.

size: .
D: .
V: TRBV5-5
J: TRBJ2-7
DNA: TGTGCCAGCAGCAACACCTACGAGCAGTACTTC
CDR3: CASSNTYEQYF

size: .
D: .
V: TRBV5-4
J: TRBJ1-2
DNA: TGTGCCAGCAGCTTGGTACTAGGAGGCTATGGCTACACCTTC
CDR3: CASSLVLGGYGYTF

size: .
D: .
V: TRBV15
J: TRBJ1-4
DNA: TGTGCCACCAGTGCGGGGATAAATGAAAAACTGTTTTTT
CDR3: CATSAGINEKLFF

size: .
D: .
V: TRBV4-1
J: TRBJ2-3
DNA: TGCGCCAGCAGCCAAGTAGCGAGGGGCACAGATACGCAGTATTTT
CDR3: CASSQVARGTDTQYF

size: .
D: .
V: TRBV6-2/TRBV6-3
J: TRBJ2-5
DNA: TGTGCCAGCAGTTACGTGGGCAGCCCGGGGGAGACCCAGTACTTC
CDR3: CASSYVGSPGETQYF

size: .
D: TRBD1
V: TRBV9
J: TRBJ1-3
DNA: TGTGCCAGCAGCGTAGACGTTGGGGGGACAGCCACCATATATTTT
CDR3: CASSVDVGGTATIYF

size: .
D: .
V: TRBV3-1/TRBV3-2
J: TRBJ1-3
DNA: TGTGCCAGCAGCCAACCGGACAGCTCTGGAAACACCATATATTTT
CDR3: CASSQPDSSGNTIYF

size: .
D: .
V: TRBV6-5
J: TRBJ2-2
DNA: TGTGCCAGCAGTTACGGAGGGTGGAACACCGGGGAGCTGTTTTTT
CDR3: CASSYGGWNTGELFF

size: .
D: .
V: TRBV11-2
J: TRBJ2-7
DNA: TGTGCCAGCAGCTTAGGAGCAGGGTACGAGCAGTACTTC
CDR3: CASSLGAGYEQYF

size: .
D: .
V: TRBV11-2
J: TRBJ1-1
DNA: TGTGCCAGCAGCCCGGAACTAAGGAGCACTGAAGCTTTCTTT
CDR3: CASSPELRSTEAFF

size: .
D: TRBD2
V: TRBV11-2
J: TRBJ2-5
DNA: TGTGCCAGCAGCTTAGTTCCTCGGGGGGGCGGGACCCAGTACTTC
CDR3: CASSLVPRGGGTQYF

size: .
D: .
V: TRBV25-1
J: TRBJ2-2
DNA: TGTGCCAGCAAGGGGGGGGCCGGGGAGCTGTTTTTT
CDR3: CASKGGAGELFF

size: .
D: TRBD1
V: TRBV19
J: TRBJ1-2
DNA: TGTGCCAGTAGTATAGGTTACAGGGGTTCGAACTATGGCTACACCTTC
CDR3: CASSIGYRGSNYGYTF

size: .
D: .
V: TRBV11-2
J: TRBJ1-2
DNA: TGTGCCAGCAGCGTCGGAGAGGGTCGTAGGACTTTGACCGCCGGAAACACCTTC
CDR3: CASSVGEGRRTLTAGNTF

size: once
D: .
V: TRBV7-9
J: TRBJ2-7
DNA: TGTGCCAGCAGCTTAGTCAGCGGAAGCTCCTACGAGCAGTACTTC
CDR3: CASSLVSGSSYEQYF

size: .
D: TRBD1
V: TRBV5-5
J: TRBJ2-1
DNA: TGTGCCAGCAGCCCAGGGACAGGGGAACGGAATGAGCAGTTCTTC
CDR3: CASSPGTGERNEQFF

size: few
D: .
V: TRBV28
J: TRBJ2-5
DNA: TGTGCCAGCAGTTTTTACGGGGGTGGGGAGACCCAGTACTTC
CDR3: CASSFYGGGETQYF

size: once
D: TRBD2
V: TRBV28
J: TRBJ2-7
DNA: TGTGCCAGCAGTCCGGGACTAGCGGGACCGAGCTCCTACGAGCAGTACTTC
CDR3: CASSPGLAGPSSYEQYF

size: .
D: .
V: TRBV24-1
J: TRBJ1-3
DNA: TGTGCCACCAGTGAAGGAGGTAGAGTACCTGGAAACACCATATATTTT
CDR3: CATSEGGRVPGNTIYF

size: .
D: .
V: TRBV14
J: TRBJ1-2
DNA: TGTGCCAGCAGCCGGCCCCCTAACTATGGCTACACCTTC
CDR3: CASSRPPNYGYTF

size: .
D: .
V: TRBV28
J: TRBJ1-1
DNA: TGTGCCAGCAGTTCACCGGGAGGCTCATGGTCGGCTTTCTTT
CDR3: CASSSPGGSWSAFF